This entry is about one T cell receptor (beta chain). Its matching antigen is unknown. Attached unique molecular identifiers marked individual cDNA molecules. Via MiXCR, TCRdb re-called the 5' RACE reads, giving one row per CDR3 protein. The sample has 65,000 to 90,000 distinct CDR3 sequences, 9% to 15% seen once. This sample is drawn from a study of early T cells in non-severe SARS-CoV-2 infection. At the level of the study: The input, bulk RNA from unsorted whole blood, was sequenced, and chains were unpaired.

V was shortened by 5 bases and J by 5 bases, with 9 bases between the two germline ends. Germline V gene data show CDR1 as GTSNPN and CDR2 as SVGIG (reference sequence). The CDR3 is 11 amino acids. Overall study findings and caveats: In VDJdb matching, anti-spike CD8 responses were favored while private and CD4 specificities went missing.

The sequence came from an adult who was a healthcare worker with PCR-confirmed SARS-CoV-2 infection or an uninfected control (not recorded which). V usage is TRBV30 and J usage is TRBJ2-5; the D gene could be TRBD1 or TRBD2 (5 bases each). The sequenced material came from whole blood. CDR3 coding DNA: TGTGCCTGGGGGGGAGAGGAGACCCAGTACTTC. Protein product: CAWGGEETQYF.